Described below is a single TCR beta chain sequence and its context. Its specificity is unknown. The CDR3 totals 13 residues. The V gene lost 4 bases and the J gene lost 0 bases, with 5 bases spanning the gap. Germline V CDR1 and CDR2: SGDLS, YYNGEE. The study ran its PCR with 60 Vbeta and 13 Jbeta primers. Repertoires were generated with immunoSEQ multiplex PCR, while TCRdb's copy carries only in-frame clones and drops some. This sample has over 100,000 clones, with under 85% found just once. This entry is derived from a study of cytomegalovirus exposure and HLA in healthy donors. The study's findings and limits: Follow-up analysis later connected one missense variant in DCLRE1C with trimming of TCR beta V- and J-genes. CMV serostatus was the sole immune exposure information available.

The TCR was taken from a male donor in good health and CMV-seropositive. This chain connects TRBV9 to TRBJ1-3, with D maybe TRBD1 (5 bases). The sequenced sample was PBMCs. The CDR3 loop is CASSQGSGNTIYF. The CDR3 DNA reads TGTGCCAGCAGCCAGGGCTCTGGAAACACCATATATTTT.